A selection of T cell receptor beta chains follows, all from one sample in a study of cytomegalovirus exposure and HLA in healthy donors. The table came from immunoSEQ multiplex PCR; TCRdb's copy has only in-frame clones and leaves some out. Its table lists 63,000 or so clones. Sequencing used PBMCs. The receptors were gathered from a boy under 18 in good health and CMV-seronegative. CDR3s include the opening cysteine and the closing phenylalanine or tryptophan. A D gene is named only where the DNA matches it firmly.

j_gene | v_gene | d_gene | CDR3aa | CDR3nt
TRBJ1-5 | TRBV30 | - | CAWSALGANQPQHF | TGTGCCTGGAGTGCCCTCGGTGCGAATCAGCCCCAGCATTTT
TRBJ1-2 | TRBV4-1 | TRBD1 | CASSQAGTALGYTF | TGCGCCAGCAGCCAGGCCGGGACAGCCTTAGGCTACACCTTC
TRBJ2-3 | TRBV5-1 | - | CASSPTGDSTDTQYF | TGCGCCAGCAGCCCTACGGGGGACAGCACAGATACGCAGTATTTT
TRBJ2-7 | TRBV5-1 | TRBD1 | CASGLGQGTYEQYF | TGCGCCAGCGGATTGGGACAGGGAACCTACGAGCAGTACTTC
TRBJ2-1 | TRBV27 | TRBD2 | CASSWGLAGVLYNEQFF | TGTGCCAGCAGTTGGGGACTAGCGGGGGTACTTTACAATGAGCAGTTCTTC
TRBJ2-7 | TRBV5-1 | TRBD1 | CASSLETGTVSYEQYF | TGCGCCAGCAGCTTGGAGACCGGGACAGTCTCCTACGAGCAGTACTTC
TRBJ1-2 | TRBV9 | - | CASSVGASLANYGYTF | TGTGCCAGCAGCGTAGGGGCCAGCTTAGCTAACTATGGCTACACCTTC
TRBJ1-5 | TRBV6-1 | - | CASSEAPRGQPQHF | TGTGCCAGCAGCGAAGCGCCCAGGGGTCAGCCCCAGCATTTT
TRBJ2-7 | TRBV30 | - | CAWKLRGGPSYEQYF | TGTGCCTGGAAATTACGAGGAGGGCCCTCCTACGAGCAGTACTTC
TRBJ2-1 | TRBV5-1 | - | CASSPTTSSYNEQFF | TGCGCCAGCAGCCCAACTACTAGTTCCTACAATGAGCAGTTCTTC
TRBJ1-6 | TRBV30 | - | CAWEAASSYNSPLHF | TGTGCCTGGGAGGCAGCGAGCTCCTATAATTCACCCCTCCACTTT
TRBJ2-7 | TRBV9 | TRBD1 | CASSPGQGAYEQYF | TGTGCCAGCAGCCCCGGACAGGGTGCCTACGAGCAGTACTTC
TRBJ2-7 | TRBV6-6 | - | CASTRSGYEQYF | TGTGCCAGCACCCGCTCGGGGTACGAGCAGTACTTC
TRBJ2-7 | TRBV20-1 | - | CSGQGGYEQYF | TGCAGTGGTCAGGGAGGCTACGAGCAGTACTTC
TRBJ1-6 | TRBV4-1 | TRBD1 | CASSQLDRGRFGSLHF | TGCGCCAGCAGCCAACTGGACAGGGGACGATTTGGGTCCCTCCACTTT
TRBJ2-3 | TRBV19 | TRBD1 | CASRSRGLTDTQYF | TGTGCCAGTAGAAGTAGGGGGCTTACAGATACGCAGTATTTT
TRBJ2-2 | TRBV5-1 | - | CASSSTGTNTGELFF | TGCGCCAGCAGCTCGACAGGTACGAACACCGGGGAGCTGTTTTTT
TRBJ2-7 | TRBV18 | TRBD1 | CASSPQDRGPYEQYF | TGTGCCAGCTCACCACAGGACAGGGGACCCTACGAGCAGTACTTC
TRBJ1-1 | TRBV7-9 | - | CASSEGGPFMNTEAFF | TGTGCCAGCAGCGAAGGAGGGCCCTTCATGAACACTGAAGCTTTCTTT
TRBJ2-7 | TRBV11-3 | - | CASSHDSYEQYF | TGTGCCAGCAGTCACGATAGCTACGAGCAGTACTTC
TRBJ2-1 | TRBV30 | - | CAWSVGGAEYNEQFF | TGTGCCTGGAGTGTAGGCGGGGCAGAATACAATGAGCAGTTCTTC
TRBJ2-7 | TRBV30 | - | CAWSELGGPYEQYF | TGTGCCTGGAGTGAATTGGGGGGTCCCTACGAGCAGTACTTC
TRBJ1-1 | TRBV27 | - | CASSSGGSEAFF | TGTGCCAGCAGTTCGGGAGGGTCGGAAGCTTTCTTT
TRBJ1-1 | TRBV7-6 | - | CASSSLIPGSNTEAFF | TGTGCCAGCAGCTCACTGATACCGGGAAGCAACACTGAAGCTTTCTTT
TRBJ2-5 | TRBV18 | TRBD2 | CASSPGLAEETQYF | TGTGCCAGCTCACCGGGACTAGCGGAAGAGACCCAGTACTTC
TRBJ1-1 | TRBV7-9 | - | CASSETPRENTEAFF | TGTGCCAGCAGCGAAACTCCCAGGGAAAACACTGAAGCTTTCTTT
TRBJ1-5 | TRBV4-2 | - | CASTRERGAGVNQPQHF | TGTGCCAGCACACGGGAGCGGGGGGCTGGGGTCAATCAGCCCCAGCATTTT
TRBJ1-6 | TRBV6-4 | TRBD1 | CASSRDSASLNSPLHF | TGTGCCAGCAGTCGGGACAGCGCGAGTCTTAATTCACCCCTCCACTTT
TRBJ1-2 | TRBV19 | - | CASSIRPRDFYGYTF | TGTGCCAGTAGTATCCGTCCCAGGGACTTCTATGGCTACACCTTC
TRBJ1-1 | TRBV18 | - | CASSPPAGTAFF | TGTGCCAGCTCACCACCGGCAGGAACAGCTTTCTTT
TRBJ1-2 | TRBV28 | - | CASRIGQGGYGYTF | TGTGCCAGCAGAATAGGGCAGGGAGGCTATGGCTACACCTTC
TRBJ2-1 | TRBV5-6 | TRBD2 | CASSHSGRIDNEQFF | TGTGCCAGCAGCCATAGCGGGAGAATCGACAATGAGCAGTTCTTC
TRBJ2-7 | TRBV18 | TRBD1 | CASSPGTGEQYF | TGTGCCAGCTCACCCGGGACAGGGGAGCAGTACTTC
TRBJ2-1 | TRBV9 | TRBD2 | CASSVGGAGGREQFF | TGTGCCAGCAGCGTAGGCGGAGCGGGGGGGCGTGAGCAGTTCTTC
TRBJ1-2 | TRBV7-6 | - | CASSLGQGGYGYTF | TGTGCCAGCAGCTTAGGTCAGGGAGGCTATGGCTACACCTTC
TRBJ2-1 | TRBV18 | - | CASSTTAYNEQFF | TGTGCCAGCTCAACGACAGCGTACAATGAGCAGTTCTTC